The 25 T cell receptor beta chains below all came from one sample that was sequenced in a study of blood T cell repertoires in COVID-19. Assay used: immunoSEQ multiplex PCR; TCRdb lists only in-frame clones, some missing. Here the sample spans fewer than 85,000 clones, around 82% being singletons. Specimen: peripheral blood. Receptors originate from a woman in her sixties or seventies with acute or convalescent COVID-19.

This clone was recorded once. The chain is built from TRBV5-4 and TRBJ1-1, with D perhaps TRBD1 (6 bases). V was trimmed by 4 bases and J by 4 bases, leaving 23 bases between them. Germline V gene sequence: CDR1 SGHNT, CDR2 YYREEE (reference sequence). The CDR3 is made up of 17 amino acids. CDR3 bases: TGTGCCAGCAGCCGCAATCTGGGGGCGCAGCGAGGCACTGAAGCTTTCTTT. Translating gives CASSRNLGAQRGTEAFF.

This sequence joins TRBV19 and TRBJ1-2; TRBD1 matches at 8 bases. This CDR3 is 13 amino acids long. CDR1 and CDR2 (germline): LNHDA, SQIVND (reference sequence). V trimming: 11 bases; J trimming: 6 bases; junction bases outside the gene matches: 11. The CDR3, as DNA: TGTGCCGGGCGAAACAGGGGGAAGGATGGCTACACCTTC. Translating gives CAGRNRGKDGYTF.

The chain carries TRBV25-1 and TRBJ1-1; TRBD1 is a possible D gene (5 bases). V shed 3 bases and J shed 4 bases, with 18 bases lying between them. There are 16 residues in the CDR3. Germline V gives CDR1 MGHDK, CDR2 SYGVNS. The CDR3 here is CASSDGGVRGSTEAFF. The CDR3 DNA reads TGTGCCAGCAGTGATGGCGGAGTTAGGGGCAGCACTGAAGCTTTCTTT.

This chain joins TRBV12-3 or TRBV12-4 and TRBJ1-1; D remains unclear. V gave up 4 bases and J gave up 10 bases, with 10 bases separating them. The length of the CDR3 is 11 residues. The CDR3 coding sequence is TGTGCCAGCAGTTCCACAGTAGGAGCTTTCTTT. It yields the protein CASSSTVGAFF.

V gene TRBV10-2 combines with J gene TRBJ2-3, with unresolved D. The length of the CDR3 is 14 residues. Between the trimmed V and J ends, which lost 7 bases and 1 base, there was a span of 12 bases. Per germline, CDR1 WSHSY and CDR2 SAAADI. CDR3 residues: CASKLLVGTDTQYF. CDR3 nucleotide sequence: TGCGCCAGCAAGCTTCTTGTGGGCACAGATACGCAGTATTTT.

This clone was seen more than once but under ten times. CDR3 residues: CASSLAGGPSNQPQHF. DNA of the CDR3: TGTGCCAGCAGCTTAGCGGGGGGGCCTAGCAATCAGCCCCAGCATTTT. J is TRBJ1-5 and V is TRBV7-2; TRBD1 might be the D (6 bases). The V end lost 0 bases, the J end lost 0 bases, and 9 bases lay between the germline ends. The CDR3 has 16 residues. Germline V gene lookup returns CDR1 SGHTA and CDR2 FQGNSA.

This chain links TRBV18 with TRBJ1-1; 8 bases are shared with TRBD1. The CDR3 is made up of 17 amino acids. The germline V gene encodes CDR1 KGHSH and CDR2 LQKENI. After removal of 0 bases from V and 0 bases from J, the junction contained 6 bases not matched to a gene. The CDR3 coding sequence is TGTGCCAGCTCACCACCGATGGCAGGGGGCATGAACACTGAAGCTTTCTTT. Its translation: CASSPPMAGGMNTEAFF.

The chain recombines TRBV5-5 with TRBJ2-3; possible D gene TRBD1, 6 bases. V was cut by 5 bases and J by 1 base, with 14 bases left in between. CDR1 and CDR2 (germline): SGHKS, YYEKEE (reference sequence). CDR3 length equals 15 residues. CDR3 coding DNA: TGTGCCAGCAGGCCAGGGGTAGTGGGCACAGATACGCAGTATTTT. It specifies CASRPGVVGTDTQYF.

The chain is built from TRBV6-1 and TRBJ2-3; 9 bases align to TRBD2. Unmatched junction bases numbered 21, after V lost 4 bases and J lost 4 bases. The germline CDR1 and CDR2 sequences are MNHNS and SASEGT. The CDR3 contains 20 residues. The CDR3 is CASSALAGASRGPVADTQYF. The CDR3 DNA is TGTGCCAGCAGTGCCTTAGCGGGAGCGTCCAGGGGTCCAGTTGCAGATACGCAGTATTTT.

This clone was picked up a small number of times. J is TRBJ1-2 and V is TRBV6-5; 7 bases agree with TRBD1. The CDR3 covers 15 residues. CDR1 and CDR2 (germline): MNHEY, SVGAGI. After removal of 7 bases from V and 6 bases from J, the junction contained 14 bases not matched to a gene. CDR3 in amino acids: CASMAWDSRENGYTF. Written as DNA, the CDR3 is TGTGCCAGCATGGCTTGGGACAGCCGGGAGAATGGCTACACCTTC.

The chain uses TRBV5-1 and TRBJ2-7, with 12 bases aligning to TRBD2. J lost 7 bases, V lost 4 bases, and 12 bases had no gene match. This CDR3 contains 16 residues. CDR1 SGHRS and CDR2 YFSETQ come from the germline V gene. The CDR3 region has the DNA TGCGCCAGCAGCGTAACTAGCGGGGGGCCCTTAGGAGAGCAGTACTTC. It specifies CASSVTSGGPLGEQYF. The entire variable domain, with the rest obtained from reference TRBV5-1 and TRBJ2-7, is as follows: KAGVTQTPRYLIKTRGQQVTLSCSPISGHRSVSWYQQTPGQGLQFLFEYFSETQRNKGNFPGRFSGRQFSNSRSEMNVSTLELGDSALYLCASSVTSGGPLGEQYFGPGTRLTVT.

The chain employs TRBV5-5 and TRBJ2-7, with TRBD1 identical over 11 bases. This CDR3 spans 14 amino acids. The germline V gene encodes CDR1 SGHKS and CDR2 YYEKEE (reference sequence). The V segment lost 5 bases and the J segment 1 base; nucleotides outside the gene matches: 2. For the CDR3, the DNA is TGTGCCAGCAGGGGACAGGGGGGATCCTACGAGCAGTACTTC. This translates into CASRGQGGSYEQYF.

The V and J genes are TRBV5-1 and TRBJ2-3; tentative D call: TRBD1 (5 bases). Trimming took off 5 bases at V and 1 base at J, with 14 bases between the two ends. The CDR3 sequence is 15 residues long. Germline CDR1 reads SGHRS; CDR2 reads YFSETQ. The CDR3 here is CASRRAREGTDTQYF. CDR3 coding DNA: TGCGCCAGCAGACGGGCCAGGGAAGGCACAGATACGCAGTATTTT.

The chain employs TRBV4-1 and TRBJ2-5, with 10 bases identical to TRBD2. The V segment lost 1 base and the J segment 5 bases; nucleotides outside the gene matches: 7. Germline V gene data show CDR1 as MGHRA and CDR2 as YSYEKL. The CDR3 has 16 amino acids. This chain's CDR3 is CASSQGTSGARETQYF. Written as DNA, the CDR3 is TGCGCCAGCAGCCAAGGGACTAGCGGAGCAAGGGAGACCCAGTACTTC.

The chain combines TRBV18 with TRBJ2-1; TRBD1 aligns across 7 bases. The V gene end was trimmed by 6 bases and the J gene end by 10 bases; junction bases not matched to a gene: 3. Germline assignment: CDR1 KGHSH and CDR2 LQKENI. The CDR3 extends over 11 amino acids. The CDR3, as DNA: TGTGCCAGCTCTTCGGGACAGGAGCAGTTCTTC. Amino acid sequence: CASSSGQEQFF.

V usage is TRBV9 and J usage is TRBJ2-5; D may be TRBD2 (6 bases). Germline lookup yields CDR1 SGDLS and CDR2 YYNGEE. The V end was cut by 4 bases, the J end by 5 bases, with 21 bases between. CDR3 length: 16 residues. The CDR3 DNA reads TGTGCCAGCAGCCTTAGCGGTTCCGGGGGTGGGGAGACCCAGTACTTC. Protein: CASSLSGSGGGETQYF.

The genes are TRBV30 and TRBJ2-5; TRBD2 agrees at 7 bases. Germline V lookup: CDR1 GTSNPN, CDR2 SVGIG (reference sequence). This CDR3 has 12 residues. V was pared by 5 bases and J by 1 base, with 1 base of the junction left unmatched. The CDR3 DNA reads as TGTGCCTGGGAGCGGGGCCAAGAGACCCAGTACTTC. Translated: CAWERGQETQYF.

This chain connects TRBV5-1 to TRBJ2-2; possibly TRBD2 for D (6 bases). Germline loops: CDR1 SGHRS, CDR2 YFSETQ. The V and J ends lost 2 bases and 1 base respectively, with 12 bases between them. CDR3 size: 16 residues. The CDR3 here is CASSLGRGRNTGELFF. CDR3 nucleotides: TGCGCCAGCAGCTTAGGGCGGGGTAGGAACACCGGGGAGCTGTTTTTT.

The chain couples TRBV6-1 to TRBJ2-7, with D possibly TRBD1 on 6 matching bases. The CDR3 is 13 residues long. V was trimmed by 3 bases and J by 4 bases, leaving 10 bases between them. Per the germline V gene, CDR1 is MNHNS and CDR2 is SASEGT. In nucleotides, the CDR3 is TGTGCCAGCAGTGACGGACAGCTATACGAGCAGTACTTC. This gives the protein CASSDGQLYEQYF.

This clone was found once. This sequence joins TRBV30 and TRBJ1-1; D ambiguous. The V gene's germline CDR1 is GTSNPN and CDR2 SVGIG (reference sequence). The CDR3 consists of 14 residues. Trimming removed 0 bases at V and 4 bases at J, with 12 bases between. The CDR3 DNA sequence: TGTGCCTGGAGTGTATTGAGGGCGGGCACTGAAGCTTTCTTT. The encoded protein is CAWSVLRAGTEAFF.

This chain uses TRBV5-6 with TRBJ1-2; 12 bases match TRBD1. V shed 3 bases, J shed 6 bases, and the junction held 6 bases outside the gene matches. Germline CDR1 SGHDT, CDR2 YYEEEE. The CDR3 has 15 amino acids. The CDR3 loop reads CASSSDGTGGHGYTF. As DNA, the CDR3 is TGTGCCAGCAGCTCCGACGGGACAGGGGGCCATGGCTACACCTTC.

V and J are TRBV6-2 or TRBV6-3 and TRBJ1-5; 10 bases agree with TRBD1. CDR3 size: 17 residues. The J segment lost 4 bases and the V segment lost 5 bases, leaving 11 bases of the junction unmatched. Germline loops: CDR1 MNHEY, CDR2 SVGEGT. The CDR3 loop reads CASSRETGGPLNQPQHF. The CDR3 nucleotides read TGTGCCAGCAGTAGGGAGACAGGGGGCCCCCTGAATCAGCCCCAGCATTTT.

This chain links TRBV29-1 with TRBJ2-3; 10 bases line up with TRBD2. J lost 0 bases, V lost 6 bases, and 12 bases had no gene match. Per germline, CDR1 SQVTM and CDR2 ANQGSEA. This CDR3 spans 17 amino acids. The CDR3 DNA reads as TGCAGCGTACCAGGGGGCCTGACTAGCGGGAGCACAGATACGCAGTATTTT. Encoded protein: CSVPGGLTSGSTDTQYF.

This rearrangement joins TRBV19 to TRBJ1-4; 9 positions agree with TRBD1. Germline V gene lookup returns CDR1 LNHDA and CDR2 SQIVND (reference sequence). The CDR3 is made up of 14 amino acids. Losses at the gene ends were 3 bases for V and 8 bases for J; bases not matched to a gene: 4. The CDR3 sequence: CASSMGQGREKLFF. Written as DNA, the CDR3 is TGTGCCAGTAGTATGGGACAGGGTCGCGAAAAACTGTTTTTT.

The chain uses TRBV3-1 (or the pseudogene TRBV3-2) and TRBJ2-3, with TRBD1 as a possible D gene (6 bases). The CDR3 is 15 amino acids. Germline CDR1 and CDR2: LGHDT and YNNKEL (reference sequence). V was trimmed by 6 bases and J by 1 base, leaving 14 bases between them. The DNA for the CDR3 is TGTGCCAGCAGGTCCCCAGGGGCCGGCACAGATACGCAGTATTTT. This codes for CASRSPGAGTDTQYF.